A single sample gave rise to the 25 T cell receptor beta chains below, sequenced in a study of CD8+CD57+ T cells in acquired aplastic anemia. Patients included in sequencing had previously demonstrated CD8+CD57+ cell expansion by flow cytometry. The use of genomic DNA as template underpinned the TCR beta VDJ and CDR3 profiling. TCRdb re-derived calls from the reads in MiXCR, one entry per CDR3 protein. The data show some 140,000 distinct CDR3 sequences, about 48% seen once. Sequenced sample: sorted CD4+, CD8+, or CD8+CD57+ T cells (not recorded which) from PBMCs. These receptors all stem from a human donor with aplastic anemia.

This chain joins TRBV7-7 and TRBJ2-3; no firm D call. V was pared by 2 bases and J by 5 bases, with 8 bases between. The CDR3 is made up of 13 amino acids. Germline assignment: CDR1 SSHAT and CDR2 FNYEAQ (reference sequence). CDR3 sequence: CASSLSKGDTQYF. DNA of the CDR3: TGTGCCAGCAGCTTAAGCAAAGGAGATACGCAGTATTTT. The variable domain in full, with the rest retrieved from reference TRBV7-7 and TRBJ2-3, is GAGVSQSPRYKVTKRGQDVTLRCDPISSHATLYWYQQALGQGPEFLTYFNYEAQPDKSGLPSDRFSAERPEGSISTLTIQRTEQRDSAMYRCASSLSKGDTQYFGPGTRLTVL.

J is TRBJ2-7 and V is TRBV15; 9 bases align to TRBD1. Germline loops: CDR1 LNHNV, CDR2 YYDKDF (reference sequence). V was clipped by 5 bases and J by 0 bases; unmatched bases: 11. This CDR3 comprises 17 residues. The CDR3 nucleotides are TGTGCCACCAGCGGATCTATGGACAGGGGCAACTCCTACGAGCAGTACTTC. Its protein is CATSGSMDRGNSYEQYF.

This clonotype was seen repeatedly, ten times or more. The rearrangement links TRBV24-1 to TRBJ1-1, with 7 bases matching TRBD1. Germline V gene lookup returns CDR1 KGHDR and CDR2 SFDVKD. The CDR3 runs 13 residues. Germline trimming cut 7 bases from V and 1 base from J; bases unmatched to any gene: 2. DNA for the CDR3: TGTGCCACCAGCGACAGGGCGAACACTGAAGCTTTCTTT. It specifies CATSDRANTEAFF.

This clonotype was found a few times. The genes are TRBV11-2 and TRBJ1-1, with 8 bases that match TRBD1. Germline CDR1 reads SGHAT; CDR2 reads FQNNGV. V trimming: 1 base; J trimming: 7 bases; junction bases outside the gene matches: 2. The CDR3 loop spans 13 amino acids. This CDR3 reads CASSLGTGSEAFF. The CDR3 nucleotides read TGTGCCAGCAGCTTAGGGACAGGGAGTGAAGCTTTCTTT.

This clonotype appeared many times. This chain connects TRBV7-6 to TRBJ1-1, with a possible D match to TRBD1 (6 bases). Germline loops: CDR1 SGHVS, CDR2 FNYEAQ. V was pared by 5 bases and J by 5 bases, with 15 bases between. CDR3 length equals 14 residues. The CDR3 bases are TGTGCCAGCAGCCCCGGGGGGGCCGGGACTGAAGCTTTCTTT. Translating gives CASSPGGAGTEAFF.

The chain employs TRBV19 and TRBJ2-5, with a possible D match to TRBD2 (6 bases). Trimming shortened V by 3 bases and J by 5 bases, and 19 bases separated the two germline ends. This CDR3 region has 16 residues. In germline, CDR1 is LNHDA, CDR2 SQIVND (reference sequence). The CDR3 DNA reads TGTGCCAGTAGTATTAGGGGAGGAGCGACTCCCGAGACCCAGTACTTC. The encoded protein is CASSIRGGATPETQYF.

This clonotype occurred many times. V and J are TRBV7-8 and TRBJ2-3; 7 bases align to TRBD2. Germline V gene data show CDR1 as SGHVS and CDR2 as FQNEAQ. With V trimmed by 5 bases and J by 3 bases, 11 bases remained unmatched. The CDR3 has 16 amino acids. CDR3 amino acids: CASSPQTSFRTDTQYF. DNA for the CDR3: TGTGCCAGCAGCCCCCAGACTAGCTTTCGGACAGATACGCAGTATTTT.

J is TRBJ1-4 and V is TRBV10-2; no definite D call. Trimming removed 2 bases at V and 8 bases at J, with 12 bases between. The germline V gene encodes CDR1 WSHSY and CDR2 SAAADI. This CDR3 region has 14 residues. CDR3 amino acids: CASSELGTVEKLFF. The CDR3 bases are TGCGCCAGCAGTGAGCTGGGAACTGTGGAAAAACTGTTTTTT.

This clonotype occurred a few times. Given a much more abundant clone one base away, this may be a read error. In DNA form, the CDR3 reads TGCGCCAGCAGCTCAGAGGGGGCTAGCACAGATATGCAGTATTTT. It is translated as CASSSEGASTDMQYF. The J gene is TRBJ2-3, the V gene TRBV5-1; 7 nucleotides agree with TRBD1. The CDR3 has 15 residues. Germline loops: CDR1 SGHRS, CDR2 YFSETQ. The variable domain in full, completed from reference TRBV5-1 and TRBJ2-3, reads KAGVTQTPRYLIKTRGQQVTLSCSPISGHRSVSWYQQTPGQGLQFLFEYFSETQRNKGNFPGRFSGRQFSNSRSEMNVSTLELGDSALYLCASSSEGASTDMQYFGPGTRLTVL.

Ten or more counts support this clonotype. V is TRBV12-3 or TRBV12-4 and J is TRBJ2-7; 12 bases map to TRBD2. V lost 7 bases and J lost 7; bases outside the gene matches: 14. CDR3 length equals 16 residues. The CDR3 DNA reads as TGTGCCAGCACCAAGGGACTAGCGGGCCCACGGAGGGAGCAGTACTTC. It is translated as CASTKGLAGPRREQYF.

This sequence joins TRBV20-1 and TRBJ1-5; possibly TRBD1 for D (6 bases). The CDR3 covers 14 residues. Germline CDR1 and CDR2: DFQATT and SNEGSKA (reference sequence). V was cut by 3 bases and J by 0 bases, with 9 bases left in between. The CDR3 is CSARTGASNQPQHF. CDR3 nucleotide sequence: TGCAGTGCTAGGACAGGAGCTAGCAATCAGCCCCAGCATTTT.

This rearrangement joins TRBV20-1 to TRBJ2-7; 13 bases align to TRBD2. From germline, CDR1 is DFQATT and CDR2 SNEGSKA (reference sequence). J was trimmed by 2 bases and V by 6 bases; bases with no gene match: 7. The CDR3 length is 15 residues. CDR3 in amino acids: CSARTSGGDPYEQYF. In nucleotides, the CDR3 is TGCAGTGCAAGGACTAGCGGGGGCGATCCCTACGAGCAGTACTTC.

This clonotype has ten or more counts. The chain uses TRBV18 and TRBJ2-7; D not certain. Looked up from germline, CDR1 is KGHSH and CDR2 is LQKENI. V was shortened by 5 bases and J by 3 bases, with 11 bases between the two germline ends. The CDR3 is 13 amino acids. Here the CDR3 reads CASSIGENYEQYF. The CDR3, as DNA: TGTGCCAGCTCAATTGGGGAAAACTACGAGCAGTACTTC.

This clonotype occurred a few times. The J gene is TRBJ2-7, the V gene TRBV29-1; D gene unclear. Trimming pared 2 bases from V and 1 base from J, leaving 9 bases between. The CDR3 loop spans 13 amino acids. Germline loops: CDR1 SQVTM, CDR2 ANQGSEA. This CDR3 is CSVESGQSYEQYF. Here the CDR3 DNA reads TGCAGCGTTGAATCCGGGCAGTCCTACGAGCAGTACTTC.

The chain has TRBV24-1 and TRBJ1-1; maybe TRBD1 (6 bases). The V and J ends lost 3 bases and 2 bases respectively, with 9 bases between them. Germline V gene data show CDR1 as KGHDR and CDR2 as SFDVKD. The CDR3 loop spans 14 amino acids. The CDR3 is CATSDNRDNTEAFF. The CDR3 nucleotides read TGTGCCACCAGTGATAACAGGGATAACACTGAAGCTTTCTTT.

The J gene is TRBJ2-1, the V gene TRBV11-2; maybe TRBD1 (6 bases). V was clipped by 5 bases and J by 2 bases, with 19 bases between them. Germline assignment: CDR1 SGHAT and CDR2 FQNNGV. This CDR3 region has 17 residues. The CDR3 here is CASSPLGTINTYNEQFF. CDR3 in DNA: TGTGCCAGCAGCCCATTAGGGACAATAAATACCTACAATGAGCAGTTCTTC.

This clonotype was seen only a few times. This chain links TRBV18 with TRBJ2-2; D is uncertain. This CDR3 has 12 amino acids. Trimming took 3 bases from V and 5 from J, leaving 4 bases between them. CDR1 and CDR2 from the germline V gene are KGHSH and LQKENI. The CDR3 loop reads CASSPPTGELFF. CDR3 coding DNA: TGTGCCAGCTCACCTCCGACCGGGGAGCTGTTTTTT.

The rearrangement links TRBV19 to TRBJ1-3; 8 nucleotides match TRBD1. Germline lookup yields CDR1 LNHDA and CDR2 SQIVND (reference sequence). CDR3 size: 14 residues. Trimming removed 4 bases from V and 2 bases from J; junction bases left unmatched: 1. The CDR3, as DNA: TGTGCCAGTAGTACGGACAGGGCTGGAAACACCATATATTTT. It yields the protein CASSTDRAGNTIYF.

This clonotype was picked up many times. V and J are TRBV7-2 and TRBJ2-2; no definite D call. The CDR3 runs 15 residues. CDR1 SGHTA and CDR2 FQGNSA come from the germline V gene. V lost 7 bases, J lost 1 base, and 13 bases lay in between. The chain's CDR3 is CASTKWDVNTGELFF. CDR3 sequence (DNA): TGTGCCAGCACCAAATGGGATGTGAACACCGGGGAGCTGTTTTTT.

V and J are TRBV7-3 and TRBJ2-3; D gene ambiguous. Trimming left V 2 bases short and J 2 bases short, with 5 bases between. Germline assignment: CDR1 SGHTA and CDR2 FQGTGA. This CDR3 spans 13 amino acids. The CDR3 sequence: CASSLADTDTQYF. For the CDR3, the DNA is TGTGCCAGCAGCTTAGCGGACACAGATACGCAGTATTTT. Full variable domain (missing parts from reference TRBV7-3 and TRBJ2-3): GAGVSQTPSNKVTEKGKYVELRCDPISGHTALYWYRQSLGQGPEFLIYFQGTGAADDSGLPNDRFFAVRPEGSVSTLKIQRTERGDSAVYLCASSLADTDTQYFGPGTRLTVL.

The DNA for the CDR3 is TGCAGTGCTAGAGATGGGGGAGGAGGACGGACAGATACGCAGTATTTT. Translation: CSARDGGGGRTDTQYF. This sequence joins TRBV20-1 and TRBJ2-3, with a tentative D call TRBD2 (6 bases). The CDR3 is 16 amino acids. Trimming shortened V by 0 bases and J by 3 bases, and 16 bases separated the two germline ends. Germline loops: CDR1 DFQATT, CDR2 SNEGSKA (reference sequence).

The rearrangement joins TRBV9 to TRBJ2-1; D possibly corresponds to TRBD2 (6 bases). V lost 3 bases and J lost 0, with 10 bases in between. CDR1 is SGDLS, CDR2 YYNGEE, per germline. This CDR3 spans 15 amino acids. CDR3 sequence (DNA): TGTGCCAGCAGCGAGACTAGTTACTCCTACAATGAGCAGTTCTTC. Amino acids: CASSETSYSYNEQFF.

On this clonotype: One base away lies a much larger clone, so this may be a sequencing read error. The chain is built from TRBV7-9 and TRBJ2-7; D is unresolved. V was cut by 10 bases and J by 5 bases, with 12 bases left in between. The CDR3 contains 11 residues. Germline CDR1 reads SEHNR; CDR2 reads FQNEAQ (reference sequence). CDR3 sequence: CATSPSHEQYF. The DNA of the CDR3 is TGTGCCACCTCACCAAGTCACGAGCAGTACTTC. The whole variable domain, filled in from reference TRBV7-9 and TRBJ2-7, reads DTGVSQNPRHKITKRGQNVTFRCDPISEHNRLYWYRQTLGQGPEFLTYFQNEAQLEKSRLLSDRFSAERPKGSFSTLEIQRTEQGDSAMYLCATSPSHEQYFGPGTRLTVT.

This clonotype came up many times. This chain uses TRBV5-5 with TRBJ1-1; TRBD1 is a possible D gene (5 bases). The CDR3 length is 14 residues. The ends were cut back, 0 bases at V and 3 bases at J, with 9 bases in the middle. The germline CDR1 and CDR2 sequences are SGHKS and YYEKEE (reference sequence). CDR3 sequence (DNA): TGTGCCAGCAGCTTGGAAGGGGATTACACTGAAGCTTTCTTT. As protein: CASSLEGDYTEAFF.

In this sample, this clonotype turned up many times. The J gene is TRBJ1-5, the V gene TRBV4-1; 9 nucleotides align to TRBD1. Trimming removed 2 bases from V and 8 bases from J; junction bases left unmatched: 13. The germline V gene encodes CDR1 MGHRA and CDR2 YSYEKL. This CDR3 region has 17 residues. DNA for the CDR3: TGCGCCAGCAGCCAAACGATACCGGGACAGGGTGTTGAGCCCCAGCATTTT. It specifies CASSQTIPGQGVEPQHF.